These 11 T cell receptor beta chains originate from one sample sequenced in a study of response to subunit inactivated influenza vaccine. Using its own MiXCR run on the RT-PCR reads, TCRdb lists one record per CDR3 protein. The sample comprises 650,000 or so distinct CDR3 sequences, about 15% of which are singletons, and roughly 7.2% rests with the top ten. The sample consisted of PBMCs from blood, taken less than 15 days before vaccination. The receptors were sampled from a man between 50 and 59 years old who received an inactivated influenza vaccine.

V and J are TRBV20-1 and TRBJ1-1; 8 nucleotides align to TRBD1. Germline assignment: CDR1 DFQATT and CDR2 SNEGSKA (reference sequence). The CDR3 sequence is 14 residues long. The V and J ends lost 6 bases and 4 bases, in that order; junction bases with no gene match: 10. Here the CDR3 reads CSASDRGGGTEAFF. Written as DNA, the CDR3 is TGCAGTGCCTCCGACAGGGGAGGGGGCACTGAAGCTTTCTTT.

This clonotype was seen only once. CDR3 bases: TGTGCCAGCAGTCAACACTCATCGTCGGGGGCTAGCGGGACCAGGGTGACCCAGTACTTC. This sequence encodes CASSQHSSSGASGTRVTQYF. The chain recombines TRBV6-1 with TRBJ2-5, with 9 bases that match TRBD2. V shed 5 bases and J 7 bases; nucleotides not matched to a gene: 26. The CDR3 is 20 residues long. The germline V gene has CDR1 MNHNS and CDR2 SASEGT.

This CDR3 is CASSFPLLAGALLGEQFF. The CDR3 DNA is TGTGCCAGCAGCTTCCCCTTACTAGCGGGAGCATTGTTGGGTGAGCAGTTCTTC. V usage is TRBV11-1 and J usage is TRBJ2-1; 11 bases fit TRBD2. Germline V gives CDR1 SGHAT, CDR2 FQDESV (reference sequence). J was trimmed by 9 bases and V by 3 bases; bases with no gene match: 16. The CDR3 is 18 amino acids.

V is TRBV19 and J is TRBJ2-2; D remains ambiguous. The CDR3 length is 15 residues. CDR1 LNHDA and CDR2 SQIVND come from the germline V gene (reference sequence). Trimming removed 3 bases at V and 9 bases at J, with 17 bases between. CDR3 region: CASSMARRILRELFF. CDR3 sequence (DNA): TGTGCCAGTAGTATGGCCAGACGGATACTCCGGGAGCTGTTTTTT.

This clonotype was observed a handful of times. The V call is TRBV7-2, the J call TRBJ2-1; 12 nucleotides line up with TRBD2. V shed 8 bases and J 2 bases; nucleotides not matched to a gene: 4. The CDR3 contains 15 residues. CDR1 and CDR2 (germline): SGHTA, FQGNSA. In nucleotides, the CDR3 is TGTGCCAGCGGATCTAGCGGGGGGGCCTACAATGAGCAGTTCTTC. Its translation is CASGSSGGAYNEQFF.

This clonotype was detected a few times. The gene calls are TRBV6-1 and TRBJ1-4, with unresolved D. Trimming removed 3 bases at V and 5 bases at J, with 19 bases between. Germline V lookup: CDR1 MNHNS, CDR2 SASEGT. The CDR3 consists of 17 residues. CDR3 loop: CASSDAGSWVPNEKLFF. In DNA form, the CDR3 reads TGTGCCAGCAGTGACGCGGGATCGTGGGTTCCGAATGAAAAACTGTTTTTT.

This chain uses TRBV12-3 or TRBV12-4 with TRBJ1-2, with a possible D match to TRBD1 (6 bases). The CDR3 spans 14 residues. V was trimmed by 1 base and J by 5 bases, leaving 11 bases between them. CDR3 region: CASSLDRARYGYTF. The CDR3 nucleotides read TGTGCCAGCAGTTTAGACAGGGCGAGGTATGGCTACACCTTC.

The CDR3 here is CASSSDGGDTEAFF. In nucleotides, the CDR3 is TGTGCCAGCAGCTCGGACGGCGGTGACACTGAAGCTTTCTTT. V gene TRBV6-1 combines with J gene TRBJ1-1; D gene ambiguous. Germline CDR1 and CDR2: MNHNS and SASEGT. Trimming stripped 6 bases from V and 3 bases from J, with 14 bases between. The CDR3 is 14 residues long.

The chain employs TRBV15 and TRBJ2-5; 8 positions agree with TRBD1. V gave up 3 bases and J gave up 1 base; unmatched junction bases: 10. Germline lookup yields CDR1 LNHNV and CDR2 YYDKDF (reference sequence). The CDR3 contains 17 residues. CDR3 DNA: TGTGCCACCAGCAGCAACAGGGGGTGGGGACCCCAAGAGACCCAGTACTTC. Residues: CATSSNRGWGPQETQYF.

The chain employs TRBV30 and TRBJ1-5, with 7 bases matching TRBD1. The CDR3 is 13 residues long. The ends lost 3 bases at V and 4 bases at J; junction bases unmatched: 3. In germline, CDR1 is GTSNPN, CDR2 SVGIG (reference sequence). The CDR3 DNA sequence: TGTGCCTGGAGAGGACAGGCAAATCAGCCCCAGCATTTT. This translates into CAWRGQANQPQHF.

The genes are TRBV14 and TRBJ2-2; TRBD1 is a possible D gene (6 bases). The CDR3 consists of 15 residues. Per the germline V gene, CDR1 is SGHDN and CDR2 is FVKESK. V was clipped by 2 bases and J by 7 bases, with 14 bases between them. This chain's CDR3 is CASSQSNREYGELFF. Written as DNA, the CDR3 is TGTGCCAGCAGCCAATCGAACAGGGAGTACGGGGAGCTGTTTTTT. Complete variable domain (other parts from reference TRBV14 and TRBJ2-2): EAGVTQFPSHSVIEKGQTVTLRCDPISGHDNLYWYRRVMGKEIKFLLHFVKESKQDESGMPNNRFLAERTGGTYSTLKVQPAELEDSGVYFCASSQSNREYGELFFGEGSRLTVL.